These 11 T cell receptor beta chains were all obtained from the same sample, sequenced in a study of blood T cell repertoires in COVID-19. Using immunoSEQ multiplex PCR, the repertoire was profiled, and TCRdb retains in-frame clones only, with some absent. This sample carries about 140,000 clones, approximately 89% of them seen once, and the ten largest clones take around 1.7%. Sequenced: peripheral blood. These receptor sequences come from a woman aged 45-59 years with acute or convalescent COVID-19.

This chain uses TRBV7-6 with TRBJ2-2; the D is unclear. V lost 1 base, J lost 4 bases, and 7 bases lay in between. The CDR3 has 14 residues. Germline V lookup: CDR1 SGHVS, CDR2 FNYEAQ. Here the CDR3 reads CASSLVTVTGELFF. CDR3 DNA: TGTGCCAGCAGCTTAGTAACAGTCACCGGGGAGCTGTTTTTT.

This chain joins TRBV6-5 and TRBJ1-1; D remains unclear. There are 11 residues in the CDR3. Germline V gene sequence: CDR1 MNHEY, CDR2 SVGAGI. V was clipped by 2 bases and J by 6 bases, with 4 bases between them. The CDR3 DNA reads TGTGCCAGCAGTTACCGGTCTGAAGCTTTCTTT. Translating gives CASSYRSEAFF.

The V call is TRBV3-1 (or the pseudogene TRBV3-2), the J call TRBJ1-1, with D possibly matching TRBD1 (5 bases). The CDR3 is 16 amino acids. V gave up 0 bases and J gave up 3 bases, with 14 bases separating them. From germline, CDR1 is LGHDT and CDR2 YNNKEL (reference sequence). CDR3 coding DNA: TGTGCCAGCAGCCAAGAGGTCAGGGTTATGGACACTGAAGCTTTCTTT. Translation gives CASSQEVRVMDTEAFF.

In nucleotides, the CDR3 is TGTGCCAGCAGCTTAACAGGACTAGCGGGGGGTTACGAGCAGTACTTC. This gives the protein CASSLTGLAGGYEQYF. The J gene is TRBJ2-7, the V gene TRBV7-9; 14 positions agree with TRBD2. The germline CDR1 and CDR2 sequences are SEHNR and FQNEAQ (reference sequence). The junction had 4 bases not matched to a gene; V was cut back by 2 bases and J by 4 bases. This CDR3 is built from 16 residues.

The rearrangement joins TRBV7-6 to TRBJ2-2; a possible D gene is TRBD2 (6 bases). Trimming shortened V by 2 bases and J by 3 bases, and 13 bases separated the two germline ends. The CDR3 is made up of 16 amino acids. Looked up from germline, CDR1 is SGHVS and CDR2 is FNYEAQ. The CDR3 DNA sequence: TGTGCCAGCAGCTTACCCTTGGGGGGTCACACCGGGGAGCTGTTTTTT. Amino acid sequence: CASSLPLGGHTGELFF.

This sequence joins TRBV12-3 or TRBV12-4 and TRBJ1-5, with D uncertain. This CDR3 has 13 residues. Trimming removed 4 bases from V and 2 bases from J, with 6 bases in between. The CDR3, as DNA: TGTGCCAGCAGTTGGGCAGGCAATCAGCCCCAGCATTTT. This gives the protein CASSWAGNQPQHF.

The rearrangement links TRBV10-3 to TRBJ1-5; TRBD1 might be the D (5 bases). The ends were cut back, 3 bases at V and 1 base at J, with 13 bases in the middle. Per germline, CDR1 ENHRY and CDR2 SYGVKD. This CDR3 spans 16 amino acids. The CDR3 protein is CAISDGGTVSNQPQHF. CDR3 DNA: TGTGCCATCAGTGACGGGGGTACGGTAAGCAATCAGCCCCAGCATTTT.

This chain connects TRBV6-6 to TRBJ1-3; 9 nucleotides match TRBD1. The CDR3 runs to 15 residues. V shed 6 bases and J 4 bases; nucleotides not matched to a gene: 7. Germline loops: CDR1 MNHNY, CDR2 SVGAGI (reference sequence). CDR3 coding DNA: TGTGCCAGCAGCCCGGACAGGGGCGGGGGAAACACCATATATTTT. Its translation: CASSPDRGGGNTIYF.

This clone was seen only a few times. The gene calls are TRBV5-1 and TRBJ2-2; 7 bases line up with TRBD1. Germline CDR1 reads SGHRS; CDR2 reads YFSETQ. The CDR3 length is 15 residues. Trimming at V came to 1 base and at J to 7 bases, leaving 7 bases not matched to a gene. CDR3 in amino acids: CASSLKQGKDGELFF. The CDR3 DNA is TGCGCCAGCAGCTTGAAACAGGGGAAGGACGGGGAGCTGTTTTTT.

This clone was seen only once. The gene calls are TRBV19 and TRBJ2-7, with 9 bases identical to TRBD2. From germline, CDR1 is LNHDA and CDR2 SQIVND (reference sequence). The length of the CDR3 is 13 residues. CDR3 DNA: TGTGCAGTAGGTCTAGCGGGAAGATACGAGCAGTACTTC. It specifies CAVGLAGRYEQYF. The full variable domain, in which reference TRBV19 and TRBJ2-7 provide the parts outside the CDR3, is DGGITQSPKYLFRKEGQNVTLSCEQNLNHDAMYWYRQDPGQGLRLIYYSQIVNDFQKGDIAEGYSVSREKKESFPLTVTSAQKNPTAFYLCAVGLAGRYEQYFGPGTRLTVT.

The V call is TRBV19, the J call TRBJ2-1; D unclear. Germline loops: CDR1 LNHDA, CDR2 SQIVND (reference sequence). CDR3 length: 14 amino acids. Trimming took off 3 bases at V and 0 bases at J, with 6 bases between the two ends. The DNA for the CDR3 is TGTGCCAGTAGTATTCTATCCTCCTACAATGAGCAGTTCTTC. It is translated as CASSILSSYNEQFF.